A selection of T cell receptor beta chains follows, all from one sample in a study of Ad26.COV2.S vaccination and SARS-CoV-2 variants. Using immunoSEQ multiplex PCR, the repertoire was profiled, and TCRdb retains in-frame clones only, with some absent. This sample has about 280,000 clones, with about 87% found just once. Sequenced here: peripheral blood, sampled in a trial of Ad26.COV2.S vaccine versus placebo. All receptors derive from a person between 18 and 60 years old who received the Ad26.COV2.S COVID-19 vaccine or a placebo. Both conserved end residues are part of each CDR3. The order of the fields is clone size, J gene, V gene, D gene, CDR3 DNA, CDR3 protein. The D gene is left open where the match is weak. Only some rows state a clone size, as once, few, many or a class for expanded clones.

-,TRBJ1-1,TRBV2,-,TGTGCCAGCAGTGCGGGCAAGGCCGGGACTGAAGCTTTCTTT,CASSAGKAGTEAFF
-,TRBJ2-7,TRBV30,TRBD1,TGTGCCTGGACCGAGGACAGGGGAGCCTACGAGCAGTACTTC,CAWTEDRGAYEQYF
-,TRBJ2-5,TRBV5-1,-,TGCGCCAGCAGCTTGGTCGTCAGGGATGGAGAGACCCAGTACTTC,CASSLVVRDGETQYF
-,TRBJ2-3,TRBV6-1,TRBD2,TGTGCCAGCAGTGAAGGGGCTAGCGGGGGAGGTACAGATACGCAGTATTTT,CASSEGASGGGTDTQYF
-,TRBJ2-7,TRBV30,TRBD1,TGTGCCTGGAGTGTACCGTGGGGCAGGGGGTCCTACGAGCAGTACTTC,CAWSVPWGRGSYEQYF
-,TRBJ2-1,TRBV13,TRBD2,TGTGCCAGCAGCATGGGACTAGCGGGTTACAATGAGCAGTTCTTC,CASSMGLAGYNEQFF
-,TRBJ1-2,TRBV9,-,TGTGCCAGCAGCAAGAGACGGAGCGCTAACTATGGCTACACCTTC,CASSKRRSANYGYTF
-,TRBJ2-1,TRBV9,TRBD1,TGTGCCAGCAGCGGACAGGGCGACAATGAGCAGTTCTTC,CASSGQGDNEQFF
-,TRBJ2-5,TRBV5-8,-,TGTGCCAGCAGCTTGGCCGAGGGGTACCAAGAGACCCAGTACTTC,CASSLAEGYQETQYF
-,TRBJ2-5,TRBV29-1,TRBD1,TGCAGCGTTGACAGGACAGGGTTGGAGACCCAGTACTTC,CSVDRTGLETQYF
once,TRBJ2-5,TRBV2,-,TGTGCCAGCAGTGGTGGATGGGAAGAGACCCAGTACTTC,CASSGGWEETQYF
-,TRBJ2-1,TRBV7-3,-,TGTGCCAGCAGCTTAGTATCTAGCGATTTGACTGAGCAGTTCTTC,CASSLVSSDLTEQFF
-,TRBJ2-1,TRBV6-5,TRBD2,TGTGCCAGCAACTTAGCGGGAGACTCCTACAATGAGCAGTTCTTC,CASNLAGDSYNEQFF
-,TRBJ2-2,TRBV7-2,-,TGTGCCAGCAGCCCACGTGCGCCCGGGGAGCTGTTTTTT,CASSPRAPGELFF
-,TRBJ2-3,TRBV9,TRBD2,TGTGCCAGCAGCCCCACCCTAGGGAGGGCCGGAGATACGCAGTATTTT,CASSPTLGRAGDTQYF
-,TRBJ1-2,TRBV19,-,TGTGCCAGTAGTATTTTAACTGGTGGCTACACCTTC,CASSILTGGYTF
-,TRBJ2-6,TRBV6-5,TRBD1,TGTGCCAGTTACAGGGGTTCTGGGGCCAACGTCCTGACTTTC,CASYRGSGANVLTF
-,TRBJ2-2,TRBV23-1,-,TGCGCCAGCAGTCAAGGGTCTAGGGACACCGGGGAGCTGTTTTTT,CASSQGSRDTGELFF
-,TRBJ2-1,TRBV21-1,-,TGTGCCAGAGTACTGAGCTCCTACAATGAGCAGTTCTTC,CARVLSSYNEQFF
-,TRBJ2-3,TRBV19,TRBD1,TGTGCCAGTAGTGACGGACAGGGAAGGAGTACAGATACGCAGTATTTT,CASSDGQGRSTDTQYF
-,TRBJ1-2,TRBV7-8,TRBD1,TGTGCCAGCAGCTTAGGTCGGCGGACAGGGGGCCATGGCTACACCTTC,CASSLGRRTGGHGYTF
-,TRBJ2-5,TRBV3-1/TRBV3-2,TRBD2,TGTGCCAGCAGCCAACTAGCGGGAGAGGGAGAGACCCAGTACTTC,CASSQLAGEGETQYF
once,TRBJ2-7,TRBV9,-,TGTGCCAGCAGCGCGGGGATGGGGCGCGGGGCAGGGTTCGAGCAGTACTTC,CASSAGMGRGAGFEQYF
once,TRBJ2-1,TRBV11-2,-,TGTGCCAGCAGCCGCGGGTACAATGAGCAGTTCTTC,CASSRGYNEQFF
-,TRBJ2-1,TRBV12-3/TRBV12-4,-,TGTGCCAGCAGGGCAGGGGTCCATGAGCAGTTCTTC,CASRAGVHEQFF
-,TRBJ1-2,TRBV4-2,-,TGTGCCAGCAGCCAAGCGGGAGGGGGTTATGGCTACACCTTC,CASSQAGGGYGYTF
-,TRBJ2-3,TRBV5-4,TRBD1,TGTGCCAGCAGCCCAGGGGGCAGGGGTATGGATACGCAGTATTTT,CASSPGGRGMDTQYF
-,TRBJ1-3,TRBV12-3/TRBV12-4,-,TGTGCCAGCAGTTTAGTTCCTGGAAACACCATATATTTT,CASSLVPGNTIYF
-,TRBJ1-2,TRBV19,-,TGTGCCAGTACCTCGACCGGACTAGGAGGCTACACCTTC,CASTSTGLGGYTF
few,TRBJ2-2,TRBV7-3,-,TGTGCCAGCAGCTTAACCGGGGAGCTGTTTTTT,CASSLTGELFF
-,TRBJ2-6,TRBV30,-,TGTGCCTGGAGTTGGGGCGCGGTGGGGGCCAACGTCCTGACTTTC,CAWSWGAVGANVLTF
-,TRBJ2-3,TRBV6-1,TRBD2,TGTGCCAGCACTGAACTAGCGGGGACAGATACGCAGTATTTT,CASTELAGTDTQYF
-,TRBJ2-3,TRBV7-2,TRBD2,TGTGCCAGCAGCCTGACTAGCGGGGTCACAGATACGCAGTATTTT,CASSLTSGVTDTQYF
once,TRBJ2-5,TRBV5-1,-,TGCGCCAGCTCCTTCAGTGGGGGGCAGGGAGAGACCCAGTACTTC,CASSFSGGQGETQYF
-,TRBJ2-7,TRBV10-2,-,TGCGCCAGCAGGAGAGGCTACGAGCAGTACTTC,CASRRGYEQYF
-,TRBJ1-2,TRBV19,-,TGTGCCAGTAGTACGCCGGGAGAAGCTAACTATGGCTACACCTTC,CASSTPGEANYGYTF
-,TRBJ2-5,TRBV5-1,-,TGCGCCAGCAGCCCAGGACCGGGAAACCAAGAGACCCAGTACTTC,CASSPGPGNQETQYF
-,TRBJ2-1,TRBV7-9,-,TGTGCCAGCAGCTTAGGACAGTCGAGCTCCTACAATGAGCAGTTCTTC,CASSLGQSSSYNEQFF
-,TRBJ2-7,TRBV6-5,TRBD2,TGTGCCACGACCGAGCTAGCGGGAGCCTACGAGCAGTACTTC,CATTELAGAYEQYF
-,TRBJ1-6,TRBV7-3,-,TGTGCCAGCAGCTCGGGCCTTCGGAATTCACCCCTCCACTTT,CASSSGLRNSPLHF
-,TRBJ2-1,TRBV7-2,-,TGTGCCAGCACCACCAGGTGGGGGTTCTTCAATGAGCAGTTCTTC,CASTTRWGFFNEQFF
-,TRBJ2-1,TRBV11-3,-,TGTGCCAGCAGCTTAGGCGGTCTCTACAATGAGCAGTTCTTC,CASSLGGLYNEQFF
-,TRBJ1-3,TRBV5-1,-,TGCGCCAGCAGCTTGGGTACGTCTGGAAACACCATATATTTT,CASSLGTSGNTIYF
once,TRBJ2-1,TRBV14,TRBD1,TGTGCCAGCAGCCATCTGACAGGGGGCTGGCGGGAGTCCTACAATGAGCAGTTCTTC,CASSHLTGGWRESYNEQFF
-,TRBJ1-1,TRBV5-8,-,TGTGCCAGCAGCTTTTGGGGGGGCACTGAAGCTTTCTTT,CASSFWGGTEAFF
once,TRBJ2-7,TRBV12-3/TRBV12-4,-,TGTGCCAGCAGTTTATGGTCCTACGAGCAGTACTTC,CASSLWSYEQYF
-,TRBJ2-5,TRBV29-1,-,TGCAGCGTTCGATATGGGGAGACCCAGTACTTC,CSVRYGETQYF
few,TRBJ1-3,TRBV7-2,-,TGTGCCAGCAGCGAAGGACGGCGTCTCTCCACCATATATTTT,CASSEGRRLSTIYF